This T cell receptor beta chain was sequenced in a study of blood T cell repertoires in COVID-19. Original handling: Amplifying reference gene primers gave estimates of nucleated cell counts. Repertoires were generated with immunoSEQ multiplex PCR, while TCRdb's copy carries only in-frame clones and drops some. The V and J calls and clone size are taken from that table; D and trimming were inferred from the DNA. The sample contains 100,000 or so clones, roughly 87% of which appear only once. The germline V gene encodes CDR1 MNHEY and CDR2 SMNVEV (reference sequence). V gave up 2 bases and J gave up 7 bases; unmatched junction bases: 4. The CDR3 is 13 residues long.

This chain uses TRBV27 with TRBJ1-1; TRBD1 aligns across 7 bases. Material: peripheral blood. The receptor was derived from a man aged 25 to 45 in a cohort sampled during active COVID-19. The CDR3 loop reads CASSLTGASEAFF. CDR3 DNA sequence: TGTGCCAGCAGTTTAACAGGGGCGAGTGAAGCTTTCTTT.